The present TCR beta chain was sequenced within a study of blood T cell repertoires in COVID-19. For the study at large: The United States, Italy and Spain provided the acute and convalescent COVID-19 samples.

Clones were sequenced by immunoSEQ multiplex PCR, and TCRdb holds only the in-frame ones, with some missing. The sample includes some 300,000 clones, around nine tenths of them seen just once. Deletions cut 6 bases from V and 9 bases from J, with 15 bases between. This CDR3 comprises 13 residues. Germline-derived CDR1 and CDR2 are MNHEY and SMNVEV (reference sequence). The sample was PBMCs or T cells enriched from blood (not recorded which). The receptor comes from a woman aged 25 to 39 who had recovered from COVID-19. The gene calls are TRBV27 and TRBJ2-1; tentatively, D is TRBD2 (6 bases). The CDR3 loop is CASRPTAGFEQFF. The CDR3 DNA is TGTGCCAGCAGACCAACGGCGGGGTTTGAGCAGTTCTTC.